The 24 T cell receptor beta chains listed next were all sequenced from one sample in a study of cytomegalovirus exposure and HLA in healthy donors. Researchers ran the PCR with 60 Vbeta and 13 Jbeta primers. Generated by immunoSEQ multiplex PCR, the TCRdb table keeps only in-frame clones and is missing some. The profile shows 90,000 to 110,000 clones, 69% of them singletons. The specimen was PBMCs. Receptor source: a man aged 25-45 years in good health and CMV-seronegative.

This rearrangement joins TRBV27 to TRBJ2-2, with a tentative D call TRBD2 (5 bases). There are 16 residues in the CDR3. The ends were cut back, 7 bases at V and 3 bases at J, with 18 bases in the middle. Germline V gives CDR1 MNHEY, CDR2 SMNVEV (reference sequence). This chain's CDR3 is CASTERLPFDTGELFF. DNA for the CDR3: TGTGCCAGCACCGAACGACTACCTTTCGACACCGGGGAGCTGTTTTTT.

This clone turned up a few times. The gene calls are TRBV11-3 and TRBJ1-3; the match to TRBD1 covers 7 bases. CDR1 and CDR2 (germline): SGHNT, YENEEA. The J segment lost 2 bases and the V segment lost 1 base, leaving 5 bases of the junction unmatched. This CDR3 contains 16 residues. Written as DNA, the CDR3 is TGTGCCAGCAGCTTAGCAACAGGGGAAACTGGAAACACCATATATTTT. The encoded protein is CASSLATGETGNTIYF.

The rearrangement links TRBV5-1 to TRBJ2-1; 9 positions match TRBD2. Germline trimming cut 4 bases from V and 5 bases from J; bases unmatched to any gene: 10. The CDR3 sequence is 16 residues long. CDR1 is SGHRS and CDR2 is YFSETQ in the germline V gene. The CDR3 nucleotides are TGCGCCAGCAGCGAATCCGGGACTAGCTCTCACAATGAGCAGTTCTTC. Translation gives CASSESGTSSHNEQFF.

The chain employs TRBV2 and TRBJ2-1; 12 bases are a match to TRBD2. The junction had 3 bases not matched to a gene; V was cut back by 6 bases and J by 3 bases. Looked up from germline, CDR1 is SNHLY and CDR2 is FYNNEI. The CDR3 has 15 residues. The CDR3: CASRQTSGSYNEQFF. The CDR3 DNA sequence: TGTGCCAGCAGGCAGACTAGCGGGAGCTACAATGAGCAGTTCTTC.

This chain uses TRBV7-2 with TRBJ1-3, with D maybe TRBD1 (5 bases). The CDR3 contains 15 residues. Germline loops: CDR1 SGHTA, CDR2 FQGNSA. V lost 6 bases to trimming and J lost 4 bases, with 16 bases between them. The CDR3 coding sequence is TGTGCCAGCAGTATTACTCAGGGTTCCGGAAACACCATATATTTT. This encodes CASSITQGSGNTIYF.

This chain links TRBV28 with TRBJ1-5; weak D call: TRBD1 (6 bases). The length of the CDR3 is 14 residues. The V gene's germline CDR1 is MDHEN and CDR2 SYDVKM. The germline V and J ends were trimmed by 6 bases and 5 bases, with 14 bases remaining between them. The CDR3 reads CASRYSGADQPQHF. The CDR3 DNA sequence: TGTGCCAGCAGGTATTCAGGGGCCGATCAGCCCCAGCATTTT.

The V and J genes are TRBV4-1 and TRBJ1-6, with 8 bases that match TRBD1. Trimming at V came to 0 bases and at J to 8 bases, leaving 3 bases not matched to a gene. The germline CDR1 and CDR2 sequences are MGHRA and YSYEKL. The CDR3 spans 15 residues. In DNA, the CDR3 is TGCGCCAGCAGCCAAGAAGTGACAGGGGATTCACCCCTCCACTTT. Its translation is CASSQEVTGDSPLHF.

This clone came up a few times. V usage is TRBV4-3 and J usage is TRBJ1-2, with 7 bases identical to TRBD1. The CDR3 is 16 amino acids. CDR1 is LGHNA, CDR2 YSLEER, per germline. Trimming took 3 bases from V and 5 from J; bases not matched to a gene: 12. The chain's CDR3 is CASSQDGTAAFYGYTF. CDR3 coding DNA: TGCGCCAGCAGCCAGGACGGGACAGCCGCCTTTTATGGCTACACCTTC.

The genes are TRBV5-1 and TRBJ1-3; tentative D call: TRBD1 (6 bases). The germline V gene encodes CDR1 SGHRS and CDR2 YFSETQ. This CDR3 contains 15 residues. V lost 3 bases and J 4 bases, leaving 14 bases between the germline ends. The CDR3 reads CASSSRPGEGNTIYF. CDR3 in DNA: TGCGCCAGCAGCTCTCGGCCAGGGGAAGGAAACACCATATATTTT.

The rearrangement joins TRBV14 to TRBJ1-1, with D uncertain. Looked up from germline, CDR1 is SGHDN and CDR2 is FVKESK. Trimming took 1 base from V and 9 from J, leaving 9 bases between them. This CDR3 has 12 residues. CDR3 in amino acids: CASSQVRNKAFF. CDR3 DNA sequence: TGTGCCAGCAGCCAAGTGCGGAACAAAGCTTTCTTT.

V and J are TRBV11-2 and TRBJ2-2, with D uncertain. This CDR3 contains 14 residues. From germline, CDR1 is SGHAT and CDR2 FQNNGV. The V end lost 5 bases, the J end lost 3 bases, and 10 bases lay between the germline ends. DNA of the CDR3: TGTGCCAGCAGCCCCGCCCAGGACACCGGGGAGCTGTTTTTT. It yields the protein CASSPAQDTGELFF. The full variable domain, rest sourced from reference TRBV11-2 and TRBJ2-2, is EAGVAQSPRYKIIEKRQSVAFWCNPISGHATLYWYQQILGQGPKLLIQFQNNGVVDDSQLPKDRFSAERLKGVDSTLKIQPAKLEDSAVYLCASSPAQDTGELFFGEGSRLTVL.

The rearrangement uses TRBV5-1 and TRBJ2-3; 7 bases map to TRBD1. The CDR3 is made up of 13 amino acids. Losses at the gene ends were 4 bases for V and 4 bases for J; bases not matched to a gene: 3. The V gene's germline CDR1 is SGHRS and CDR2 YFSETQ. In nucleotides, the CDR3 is TGCGCCAGCAGCCAGACAGGGCCAGATACGCAGTATTTT. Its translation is CASSQTGPDTQYF. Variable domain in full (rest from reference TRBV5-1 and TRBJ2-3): KAGVTQTPRYLIKTRGQQVTLSCSPISGHRSVSWYQQTPGQGLQFLFEYFSETQRNKGNFPGRFSGRQFSNSRSEMNVSTLELGDSALYLCASSQTGPDTQYFGPGTRLTVL.

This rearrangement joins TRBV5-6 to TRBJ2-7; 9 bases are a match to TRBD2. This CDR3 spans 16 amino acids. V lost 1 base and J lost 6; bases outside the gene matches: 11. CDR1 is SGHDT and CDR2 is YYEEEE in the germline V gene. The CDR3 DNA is TGTGCCAGCAGCTTGTCCCCCAATAGCGGGAGCGCCGAGCAGTACTTC. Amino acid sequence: CASSLSPNSGSAEQYF.

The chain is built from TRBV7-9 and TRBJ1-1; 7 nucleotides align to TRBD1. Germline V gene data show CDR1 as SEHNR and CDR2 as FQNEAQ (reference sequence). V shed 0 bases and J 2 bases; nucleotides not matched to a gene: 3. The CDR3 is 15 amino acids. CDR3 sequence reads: CASSLAVGGNTEAFF. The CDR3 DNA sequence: TGTGCCAGCAGCTTAGCGGTAGGGGGCAACACTGAAGCTTTCTTT.

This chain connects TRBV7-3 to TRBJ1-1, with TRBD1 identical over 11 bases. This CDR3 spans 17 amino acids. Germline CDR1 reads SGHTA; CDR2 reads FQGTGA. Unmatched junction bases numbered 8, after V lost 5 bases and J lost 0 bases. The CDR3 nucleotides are TGTGCCAGCAGCCTAGCCGGGACAGGGGGAATGAACACTGAAGCTTTCTTT. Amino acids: CASSLAGTGGMNTEAFF.

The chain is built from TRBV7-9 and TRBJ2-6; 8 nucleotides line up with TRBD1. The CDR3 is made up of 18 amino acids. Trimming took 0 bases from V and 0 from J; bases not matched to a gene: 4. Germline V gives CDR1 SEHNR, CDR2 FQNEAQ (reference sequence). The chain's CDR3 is CASSLAGQGSSGANVLTF. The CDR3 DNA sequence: TGTGCCAGCAGCTTAGCCGGACAGGGCAGCTCTGGGGCCAACGTCCTGACTTTC.

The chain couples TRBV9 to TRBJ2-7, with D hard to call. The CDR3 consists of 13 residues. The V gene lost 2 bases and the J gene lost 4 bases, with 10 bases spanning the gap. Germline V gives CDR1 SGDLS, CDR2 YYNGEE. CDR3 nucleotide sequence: TGTGCCAGCAGCGTGAGCCTTGAGTACGAGCAGTACTTC. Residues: CASSVSLEYEQYF.

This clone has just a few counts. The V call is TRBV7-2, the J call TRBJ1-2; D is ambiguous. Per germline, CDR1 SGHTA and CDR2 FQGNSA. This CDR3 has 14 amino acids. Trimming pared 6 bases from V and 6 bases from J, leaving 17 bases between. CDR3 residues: CASSSRLPRDGYTF. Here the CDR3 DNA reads TGTGCCAGCAGTTCACGATTGCCTCGGGATGGCTACACCTTC. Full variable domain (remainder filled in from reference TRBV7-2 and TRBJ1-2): GAGVSQSPSNKVTEKGKDVELRCDPISGHTALYWYRQSLGQGLEFLIYFQGNSAPDKSGLPSDRFSAERTGGSVSTLTIQRTQQEDSAVYLCASSSRLPRDGYTFGSGTRLTVV.

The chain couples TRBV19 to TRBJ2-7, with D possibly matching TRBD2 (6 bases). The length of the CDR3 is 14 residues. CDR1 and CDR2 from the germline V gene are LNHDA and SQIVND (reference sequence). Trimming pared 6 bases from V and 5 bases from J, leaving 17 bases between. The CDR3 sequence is CASSRRDLGDEQYF. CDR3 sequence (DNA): TGTGCCAGTAGCCGCCGGGACTTGGGCGACGAGCAGTACTTC. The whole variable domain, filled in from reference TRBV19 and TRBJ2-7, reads DGGITQSPKYLFRKEGQNVTLSCEQNLNHDAMYWYRQDPGQGLRLIYYSQIVNDFQKGDIAEGYSVSREKKESFPLTVTSAQKNPTAFYLCASSRRDLGDEQYFGPGTRLTVT.

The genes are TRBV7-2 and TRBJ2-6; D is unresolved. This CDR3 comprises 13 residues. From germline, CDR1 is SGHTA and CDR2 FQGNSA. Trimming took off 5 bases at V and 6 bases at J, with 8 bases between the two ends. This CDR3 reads CASSPREANVLTF. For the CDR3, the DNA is TGTGCCAGCAGCCCCCGCGAGGCCAACGTCCTGACTTTC.

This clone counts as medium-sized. The CDR3: CATKGSLGAETQYF. CDR3 nucleotide sequence: TGTGCCACTAAAGGGAGTCTGGGTGCGGAGACCCAGTACTTC. The genes are TRBV18 and TRBJ2-5; a weak D match, TRBD2 (5 bases). The CDR3 extends over 14 amino acids. CDR1 and CDR2 from the germline V gene are KGHSH and LQKENI. Trimming cost V 10 bases and J 5 bases, with 20 bases left between them.

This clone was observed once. The chain's CDR3 is CASSSGLAGITDTQYF. The CDR3 DNA reads TGTGCCAGCAGCTCGGGACTAGCGGGAATCACAGATACGCAGTATTTT. The chain uses TRBV5-4 and TRBJ2-3, with 13 bases fitting TRBD2. V trimming: 3 bases; J trimming: 2 bases; junction bases outside the gene matches: 3. Germline V gives CDR1 SGHNT, CDR2 YYREEE (reference sequence). This CDR3 contains 16 residues.

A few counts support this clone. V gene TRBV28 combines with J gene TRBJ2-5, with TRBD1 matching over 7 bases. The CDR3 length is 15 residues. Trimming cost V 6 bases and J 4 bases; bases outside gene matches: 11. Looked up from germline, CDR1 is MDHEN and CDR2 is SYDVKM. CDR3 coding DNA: TGTGCCAGCAGCTCTCCCGGGACAGCACTAGAGACCCAGTACTTC. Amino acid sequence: CASSSPGTALETQYF.

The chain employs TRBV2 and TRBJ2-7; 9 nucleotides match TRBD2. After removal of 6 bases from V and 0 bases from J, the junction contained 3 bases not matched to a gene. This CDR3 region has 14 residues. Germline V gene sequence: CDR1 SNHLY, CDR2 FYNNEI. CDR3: CASRGTSHSYEQYF. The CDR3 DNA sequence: TGTGCCAGCAGAGGGACTAGCCACTCCTACGAGCAGTACTTC.